Each of the 30 T cell receptor beta chains below was sequenced from the same sample in a study of beta chain features in type 1 diabetes. The whole isolated RNA underwent reverse transcription, so sequencing captured expressed TCRB transcripts. Using immunoSEQ multiplex PCR, the repertoire was profiled, and TCRdb retains in-frame clones only, with some absent. Here the sample spans almost 350,000 clones, 6.5% to 10% being singletons. The sample consisted of central memory CD4+ T cells from blood. The receptors derive from a woman under 30 in good health.

The chain has TRBV7-3 and TRBJ2-3; no reliable D call. This CDR3 has 15 amino acids. Trimming cost V 1 base and J 0 bases, with 8 bases left between them. The germline CDR1 and CDR2 sequences are SGHTA and FQGTGA. The CDR3 sequence: CASSLKPASTDTQYF. The CDR3 DNA follows: TGTGCCAGCAGCTTAAAACCCGCTAGCACAGATACGCAGTATTTT.

This clone turned up a few times. This sequence joins TRBV6-1 and TRBJ1-2; possible D gene TRBD1, 6 bases. The germline CDR1 and CDR2 sequences are MNHNS and SASEGT. CDR3 length: 17 amino acids. Trimming shortened V by 4 bases and J by 4 bases, and 22 bases separated the two germline ends. The CDR3 DNA follows: TGTGCCAGCAGTGGCCGCCGAGCCGGGGGCGCTCTCTATGGCTACACCTTC. As protein: CASSGRRAGGALYGYTF.

V and J are TRBV2 and TRBJ1-3; D is undetermined. Germline CDR1 reads SNHLY; CDR2 reads FYNNEI. The CDR3 extends over 14 amino acids. V gave up 5 bases and J gave up 0 bases, with 8 bases separating them. This chain's CDR3 is CASSSGHSGNTIYF. CDR3 DNA: TGTGCCAGCAGTTCGGGCCACTCTGGAAACACCATATATTTT. The complete variable domain, with remaining parts taken from reference TRBV2 and TRBJ1-3, reads EPEVTQTPSHQVTQMGQEVILRCVPISNHLYFYWYRQILGQKVEFLVSFYNNEISEKSEIFDDQFSVERPDGSNFTLKIRSTKLEDSAMYFCASSSGHSGNTIYFGEGSWLTVV.

This clone was seen more than once but under ten times. This chain links TRBV5-4 with TRBJ2-7; D uncertain. With 5 bases removed from V and 0 bases from J, the gap between germline ends came to 15 bases. Germline CDR1 SGHNT, CDR2 YYREEE (reference sequence). There are 15 residues in the CDR3. The CDR3 DNA sequence: TGTGCCAGCAGTGTTCGAATGTACGACTCCTACGAGCAGTACTTC. Translating gives CASSVRMYDSYEQYF.

The chain carries TRBV29-1 and TRBJ1-1; no firm D call. CDR3 length: 13 amino acids. The V end lost 6 bases, the J end lost 0 bases, and 11 bases lay between the germline ends. CDR1 and CDR2 (germline): SQVTM, ANQGSEA. CDR3: CSVAPQLNTEAFF. In DNA form, the CDR3 reads TGCAGCGTCGCCCCGCAGCTGAACACTGAAGCTTTCTTT.

The V gene is TRBV2, the J gene TRBJ1-5; no clear D. Trimming removed 5 bases at V and 0 bases at J, with 8 bases between. CDR3 length: 14 amino acids. The germline CDR1 and CDR2 sequences are SNHLY and FYNNEI. The CDR3 coding sequence is TGTGCCAGCAGTCAGGACCTTAGCAATCAGCCCCAGCATTTT. The encoded protein is CASSQDLSNQPQHF. Full variable domain (remainder filled in from reference TRBV2 and TRBJ1-5): EPEVTQTPSHQVTQMGQEVILRCVPISNHLYFYWYRQILGQKVEFLVSFYNNEISEKSEIFDDQFSVERPDGSNFTLKIRSTKLEDSAMYFCASSQDLSNQPQHFGDGTRLSIL.

V gene TRBV18 combines with J gene TRBJ2-5; no definite D call. The CDR3 has 13 amino acids. Trimming took off 2 bases at V and 4 bases at J, with 8 bases between the two ends. The V gene's germline CDR1 is KGHSH and CDR2 LQKENI. The CDR3 loop reads CASSPAWRETQYF. In DNA form, the CDR3 reads TGTGCCAGCTCACCAGCATGGCGAGAGACCCAGTACTTC.

This clone was seen more than once but under ten times. This rearrangement joins TRBV5-1 to TRBJ2-3; TRBD1 matches 9 bases. This CDR3 contains 16 residues. Germline values: CDR1 SGHRS, CDR2 YFSETQ. V shed 0 bases, J shed 2 bases, and the junction held 4 bases outside the gene matches. The CDR3 bases are TGCGCCAGCAGCTTGGGGACAGGGGTTTTCACAGATACGCAGTATTTT. It yields the protein CASSLGTGVFTDTQYF.

This clone was observed at least ten times. The rearrangement joins TRBV21-1 to TRBJ2-3; TRBD1, the D gene given by the table, was not confirmed from the DNA. TRBV21-1 is a documented pseudogene. The CDR3 consists of 13 residues. CDR3 nucleotide sequence: TGTGCCAGCCGTGGCAGGGGCACAGATACGCAGTATTTT. Amino acids: CASRGRGTDTQYF.

The chain combines TRBV19 with TRBJ2-3; no definite D call. Per the germline V gene, CDR1 is LNHDA and CDR2 is SQIVND (reference sequence). The V end lost 4 bases, the J end lost 4 bases, and 6 bases lay between the germline ends. CDR3 length equals 12 residues. The CDR3 protein is CASSKGPDTQYF. The CDR3 DNA reads TGTGCCAGTAGTAAAGGACCAGATACGCAGTATTTT.

This clone has just a few counts. J is TRBJ2-2 and V is TRBV5-1, with 9 nucleotides matching TRBD1. Germline CDR1 and CDR2: SGHRS and YFSETQ. The CDR3 extends over 19 amino acids. V lost 0 bases to trimming and J lost 0 bases; unmatched junction nucleotides: 9. CDR3 protein: CASSLDPQGAHANTGELFF. DNA of the CDR3: TGCGCCAGCAGCTTGGACCCACAGGGGGCTCACGCGAACACCGGGGAGCTGTTTTTT.

The chain carries TRBV13 and TRBJ1-2, with a possible D match to TRBD1 (5 bases). The V end was cut by 2 bases, the J end by 4 bases, with 17 bases between. CDR3 size: 16 residues. Per the germline V gene, CDR1 is PRHDT and CDR2 is FYEKMQ (reference sequence). The CDR3 loop reads CASSLRTTAAPYGYTF. CDR3 bases: TGTGCCAGCAGCTTACGGACAACCGCGGCCCCCTATGGCTACACCTTC.

V and J are TRBV7-2 and TRBJ2-3; D unresolved. Trimming stripped 3 bases from V and 4 bases from J, with 8 bases between. Looked up from germline, CDR1 is SGHTA and CDR2 is FQGNSA. This CDR3 is 13 amino acids long. In DNA form, the CDR3 reads TGTGCCAGCAGCTTTTTCGGAGCAGATACGCAGTATTTT. Its translation: CASSFFGADTQYF.

This chain connects TRBV30 to TRBJ2-5, with 7 bases identical to TRBD2. The V and J ends lost 4 bases and 3 bases, in that order; junction bases with no gene match: 11. The CDR3 is 15 amino acids. Germline V gene sequence: CDR1 GTSNPN, CDR2 SVGIG (reference sequence). In DNA form, the CDR3 reads TGTGCCTGGACCACCGGCGGGAGAACCGAAGAGACCCAGTACTTC. Encoded protein: CAWTTGGRTEETQYF.

This clone was seen a handful of times. This rearrangement joins TRBV4-2 to TRBJ2-7, with TRBD2 matching 12 bases. Germline V lookup: CDR1 LGHNA, CDR2 YNFKEQ. V trimming: 3 bases; J trimming: 5 bases; junction bases outside the gene matches: 11. CDR3 size: 17 residues. CDR3 sequence (DNA): TGTGCCAGCAGCCACGAACCGTGGACTAGCGGGACCGACGAGCAGTACTTC. Translation gives CASSHEPWTSGTDEQYF.

This rearrangement joins TRBV7-9 to TRBJ2-3; TRBD2 agrees at 10 bases. This CDR3 is 17 amino acids long. With 4 bases clipped from V and 3 bases from J, the junction kept 10 bases outside the gene matches. The V gene's germline CDR1 is SEHNR and CDR2 FQNEAQ (reference sequence). CDR3 DNA: TGTGCCAGCAGCTCCCCATCACTAGCGGGGTCGACAGATACGCAGTATTTT. It encodes CASSSPSLAGSTDTQYF. Together with reference TRBV7-9 and TRBJ2-3, the CDR3 gives the full variable domain: DTGVSQNPRHKITKRGQNVTFRCDPISEHNRLYWYRQTLGQGPEFLTYFQNEAQLEKSRLLSDRFSAERPKGSFSTLEIQRTEQGDSAMYLCASSSPSLAGSTDTQYFGPGTRLTVL.

J is TRBJ2-6 and V is TRBV18; TRBD1 might be the D (6 bases). Trimming left V 6 bases short and J 1 base short, with 13 bases between. The CDR3 sequence is 16 residues long. Germline V gene lookup returns CDR1 KGHSH and CDR2 LQKENI. The CDR3 is CASSRQEGSGANVLTF. The CDR3 DNA reads TGTGCCAGCTCCAGACAGGAAGGGTCTGGGGCCAACGTCCTGACTTTC.

This clone was detected only a few times. The chain links TRBV5-6 to TRBJ2-1; D is possibly TRBD2 (5 bases). V was shortened by 4 bases and J by 8 bases, with 13 bases between the two germline ends. The CDR3 contains 13 residues. Germline CDR1 SGHDT, CDR2 YYEEEE. CDR3 bases: TGTGCCAGCAGCCCCGGGATCCGTGATGAGCAGTTCTTC. This encodes CASSPGIRDEQFF.

This clone was counted only a few times. The chain couples TRBV28 to TRBJ1-5; 8 nucleotides align to TRBD1. Trimming took 3 bases from V and 5 from J; bases not matched to a gene: 6. Germline V CDR1 and CDR2: MDHEN, SYDVKM. The CDR3 sequence is 15 residues long. This CDR3 is CASSFGRTGYQPQHF. The CDR3 nucleotides are TGTGCCAGCAGTTTTGGGAGGACAGGGTATCAGCCCCAGCATTTT. The full variable domain, in which reference TRBV28 and TRBJ1-5 provide the parts outside the CDR3, is DVKVTQSSRYLVKRTGEKVFLECVQDMDHENMFWYRQDPGLGLRLIYFSYDVKMKEKGDIPEGYSVSREKKERFSLILESASTNQTSMYLCASSFGRTGYQPQHFGDGTRLSIL.

V usage is TRBV13 and J usage is TRBJ2-5; 10 bases fit TRBD2. CDR1 is PRHDT, CDR2 FYEKMQ, per germline (reference sequence). V shed 6 bases and J 5 bases; nucleotides not matched to a gene: 9. The CDR3 loop spans 15 amino acids. CDR3 nucleotides: TGTGCCAGCAGTACCCAAGCGGGAGGGACGGAGACCCAGTACTTC. Translating gives CASSTQAGGTETQYF.

This clone was counted a few times. The rearrangement joins TRBV11-1 to TRBJ2-3; 10 nucleotides align to TRBD2. The length of the CDR3 is 15 residues. V lost 5 bases and J lost 4; bases outside the gene matches: 6. Germline-derived CDR1 and CDR2 are SGHAT and FQDESV (reference sequence). The CDR3 protein is CASSTGTSAADTQYF. For the CDR3, the DNA is TGTGCCAGCAGCACCGGGACTAGCGCAGCAGATACGCAGTATTTT.

This clone was seen only a few times. The J gene is TRBJ2-1, the V gene TRBV18; tentatively, D is TRBD1 or TRBD2 (5 bases each). There are 18 residues in the CDR3. V lost 2 bases and J lost 3, with 20 bases in between. Germline CDR1 reads KGHSH; CDR2 reads LQKENI. DNA for the CDR3: TGTGCCAGCTCACCAGTATATTCCGGGACCGCGGGCTACAATGAGCAGTTCTTC. It is translated as CASSPVYSGTAGYNEQFF.

The chain joins TRBV29-1 to TRBJ2-2, with 8 bases that match TRBD1. This CDR3 contains 13 residues. V lost 7 bases, J lost 3 bases, and 4 bases stayed unmatched. CDR1 is SQVTM and CDR2 is ANQGSEA in the germline V gene. Here the CDR3 DNA reads TGCAGCGCTGACAGGGGACACACCGGGGAGCTGTTTTTT. It translates to CSADRGHTGELFF.

V usage is TRBV27 and J usage is TRBJ2-2; 7 bases are shared with TRBD2. Trimming at V came to 7 bases and at J to 1 base, leaving 12 bases not matched to a gene. Germline CDR1 reads MNHEY; CDR2 reads SMNVEV (reference sequence). This CDR3 has 17 amino acids. This CDR3 reads CASKDLAGVRNTGELFF. Here the CDR3 DNA reads TGTGCCAGCAAGGATTTGGCGGGAGTTCGGAACACCGGGGAGCTGTTTTTT.

This clone was counted only a few times. The rearrangement links TRBV9 to TRBJ2-3, with D possibly being TRBD2 (6 bases). V was pared by 3 bases and J by 2 bases, with 13 bases between. Germline CDR1 is SGDLS and CDR2 is YYNGEE. The length of the CDR3 is 15 residues. DNA for the CDR3: TGTGCCAGCAGCGCCCAGGGCGGGGCCACAGATACGCAGTATTTT. Protein sequence: CASSAQGGATDTQYF.

This clone was seen more than once but under ten times. The chain has TRBV15 and TRBJ2-7, with a weak D call TRBD2 (6 bases). The CDR3 consists of 16 residues. V shed 3 bases and J shed 3 bases, with 18 bases lying between them. The germline gives CDR1 LNHNV, CDR2 YYDKDF (reference sequence). CDR3 sequence (DNA): TGTGCCACCAGCAGTGGCGCGGGGCTAGCGCGCTACGAGCAGTACTTC. It specifies CATSSGAGLARYEQYF. Full variable domain (rest looked up from reference TRBV15 and TRBJ2-7): DAMVIQNPRYQVTQFGKPVTLSCSQTLNHNVMYWYQQKSSQAPKLLFHYYDKDFNNEADTPDNFQSRRPNTSFCFLDIRSPGLGDTAMYLCATSSGAGLARYEQYFGPGTRLTVT.

This clone came up a few times. The chain joins TRBV21-1 to TRBJ2-7; the table's D call, TRBD2, was not checked against the DNA. TRBV21-1 is a pseudogene. The CDR3 spans 15 residues. For the CDR3, the DNA is TGTGCCAGCAGCAAAGGGACTAGCGGGAGGAAGGAGCAGTACTTC. This encodes CASSKGTSGRKEQYF.

The chain uses TRBV28 and TRBJ1-2; the D gene is possibly TRBD1 (5 bases). Trimming removed 3 bases at V and 0 bases at J, with 11 bases between. The germline V gene encodes CDR1 MDHEN and CDR2 SYDVKM. The CDR3 is 15 amino acids. In DNA, the CDR3 is TGTGCCAGCAGTTTCGGCGCCAGGGCTAACTATGGCTACACCTTC. This gives the protein CASSFGARANYGYTF.

This clone was counted between two and nine times. This sequence joins TRBV15 and TRBJ2-2; possible D gene TRBD2, 6 bases. CDR1 LNHNV and CDR2 YYDKDF come from the germline V gene (reference sequence). The CDR3 extends over 15 amino acids. V shed 5 bases and J shed 7 bases, with 17 bases lying between them. The CDR3 sequence is CATSGAGTVGGELFF. In nucleotides, the CDR3 is TGTGCCACCAGCGGGGCCGGGACTGTAGGCGGGGAGCTGTTTTTT. The whole variable domain, filled in from reference TRBV15 and TRBJ2-2, reads DAMVIQNPRYQVTQFGKPVTLSCSQTLNHNVMYWYQQKSSQAPKLLFHYYDKDFNNEADTPDNFQSRRPNTSFCFLDIRSPGLGDTAMYLCATSGAGTVGGELFFGEGSRLTVL.

The chain links TRBV29-1 to TRBJ2-7, with 13 bases aligning to TRBD2. Germline V lookup: CDR1 SQVTM, CDR2 ANQGSEA. This CDR3 contains 15 residues. The junction had 8 bases not matched to a gene; V was cut back by 6 bases and J by 3 bases. The CDR3 spells CSVTSGTSGNYEQYF. CDR3 nucleotides: TGCAGCGTCACCTCCGGGACTAGCGGGAACTACGAGCAGTACTTC.